The 17 T cell receptor beta chains presented below share a single source sample, sequenced in a study of T cells of healthy individuals. TCRdb called the 5' RACE reads again in MiXCR, with one record for every CDR3 protein. Among tens of thousands of distinct CDR3 sequences listed, about 16% were seen once. Source of these receptors: a human donor in good health.

This clonotype appeared many times. V and J are TRBV12-3 or TRBV12-4 and TRBJ2-7, with TRBD2 identical over 12 bases. The CDR3 is 16 amino acids. V was pared by 4 bases and J by 9 bases, with 13 bases of the junction left unmatched. In nucleotides, the CDR3 is TGTGCCAGCAGTTCCTCCGGACTAGCGGGGACCTCTGGGCAGTACTTC. Its protein product is CASSSSGLAGTSGQYF.

Ten or more counts support this clonotype. The CDR3 spells CASSLANAFAEQYF. The CDR3 DNA follows: TGTGCCAGCAGCTTGGCTAACGCGTTCGCCGAGCAGTACTTC. The chain recombines TRBV7-9 with TRBJ2-7; D unresolved. V was pared by 3 bases and J by 6 bases, with 15 bases between. This CDR3 comprises 14 residues. Germline V gives CDR1 SEHNR, CDR2 FQNEAQ (reference sequence).

This clonotype came up many times. The V call is TRBV5-6, the J call TRBJ2-2; TRBD1 might be the D (6 bases). The CDR3 contains 16 residues. CDR1 is SGHDT and CDR2 is YYEEEE in the germline V gene. V lost 1 base to trimming and J lost 3 bases, with 13 bases between them. CDR3: CASSLWNRVDTGELFF. CDR3 sequence (DNA): TGTGCCAGCAGCTTGTGGAACAGGGTAGACACCGGGGAGCTGTTTTTT. Drawing the rest from reference TRBV5-6 and TRBJ2-2, the complete variable domain is DAGVTQSPTHLIKTRGQQVTLRCSPKSGHDTVSWYQQALGQGPQFIFQYYEEEERQRGNFPDRFSGHQFPNYSSELNVNALLLGDSALYLCASSLWNRVDTGELFFGEGSRLTVL.

This clonotype was detected ten times or more. The CDR3, as DNA: TGTGCCAGCAGGTCCGGGACAGTCGGAAACACCATATATTTT. Its protein product is CASRSGTVGNTIYF. The gene calls are TRBV2 and TRBJ1-3; 7 nucleotides align to TRBD1. The CDR3 contains 14 residues. The V and J ends lost 6 bases and 4 bases, in that order; junction bases with no gene match: 6. Germline V gene data show CDR1 as SNHLY and CDR2 as FYNNEI.

This clonotype was recorded at least ten times. The chain is built from TRBV4-1 and TRBJ2-3, with D maybe TRBD2 (5 bases). This CDR3 is 15 amino acids long. The V end was cut by 0 bases, the J end by 8 bases, with 15 bases between. Germline V gene lookup returns CDR1 MGHRA and CDR2 YSYEKL. CDR3 residues: CASSQEGGGLGTQYF. CDR3 nucleotide sequence: TGCGCCAGCAGCCAAGAGGGCGGAGGTCTAGGTACGCAGTATTTT.

This chain links TRBV29-1 with TRBJ2-7, with TRBD1 identical over 7 bases. Germline CDR1 SQVTM, CDR2 ANQGSEA. V shed 3 bases, J shed 0 bases, and the junction held 5 bases outside the gene matches. The CDR3 covers 14 residues. CDR3 protein: CSVEGAGGSYEQYF. DNA of the CDR3: TGCAGCGTTGAGGGGGCAGGGGGCTCCTACGAGCAGTACTTC.

This clonotype was found many times. This chain connects TRBV2 to TRBJ2-4; D unresolved. Germline CDR1 SNHLY, CDR2 FYNNEI. The CDR3 extends over 15 amino acids. V gave up 6 bases and J gave up 0 bases, with 12 bases separating them. The CDR3 DNA is TGTGCCAGCAGGGCGGAAGTACTAGCCAAAAACATTCAGTACTTC. It encodes CASRAEVLAKNIQYF.

The chain has TRBV6-5 and TRBJ1-2, with 9 nucleotides matching TRBD1. Per the germline V gene, CDR1 is MNHEY and CDR2 is SVGAGI. Trimming at V came to 6 bases and at J to 4 bases, leaving 9 bases not matched to a gene. The CDR3 is made up of 15 amino acids. In DNA, the CDR3 is TGTGCCAGCAGGGAGAGTCCGGGACAGGGCTATGGCTACACCTTC. This codes for CASRESPGQGYGYTF.

This clonotype was picked up a small number of times. The rearrangement uses TRBV12-5 and TRBJ2-5; D is uncertain. This CDR3 comprises 15 residues. In germline, CDR1 is LGHNT, CDR2 FRNRAP. V gave up 0 bases and J gave up 3 bases, with 11 bases separating them. CDR3 loop: CASGLVASPKETQYF. The CDR3 nucleotides read TGTGCTAGTGGTTTGGTGGCCTCCCCAAAAGAGACCCAGTACTTC.

The sample holds a few counts of this clonotype. This chain connects TRBV18 to TRBJ2-5; 10 bases are shared with TRBD2. The CDR3 has 13 residues. Germline V gene sequence: CDR1 KGHSH, CDR2 LQKENI. J was trimmed by 1 base and V by 8 bases; bases with no gene match: 1. The CDR3 DNA follows: TGTGCCAGCAGGACTAGCGGCCAAGAGACCCAGTACTTC. Its protein product is CASRTSGQETQYF.

The table lists this clonotype with many counts. This chain joins TRBV30 and TRBJ1-5; D is ambiguous. Germline CDR1 reads GTSNPN; CDR2 reads SVGIG (reference sequence). V lost 3 bases and J 10 bases, leaving 16 bases between the germline ends. The CDR3 length is 13 residues. CDR3 DNA: TGTGCCTGGAGGGGCAGTCGAATCAGCCCCCAGCATTTT. Protein: CAWRGSRISPQHF.

This clonotype was seen only a few times. The chain has TRBV4-1 and TRBJ1-1; no clear D. CDR1 is MGHRA, CDR2 YSYEKL, per germline. With 1 base removed from V and 1 base from J, the gap between germline ends came to 4 bases. This CDR3 is 13 amino acids long. CDR3 amino acids: CASSQVTNTEAFF. The CDR3 coding sequence is TGCGCCAGCAGCCAAGTCACGAACACTGAAGCTTTCTTT.

This clonotype appeared a few times. The V call is TRBV7-2, the J call TRBJ2-5; D is perhaps TRBD2 (6 bases). The CDR3 totals 13 residues. The germline gives CDR1 SGHTA, CDR2 FQGNSA. V gave up 0 bases and J gave up 4 bases, with 6 bases separating them. Here the CDR3 DNA reads TGTGCCAGCAGCTTAGCGGGAGGAGAGACCCAGTACTTC. Protein sequence: CASSLAGGETQYF.

This clonotype has ten or more counts. The chain carries TRBV10-3 and TRBJ1-2; a possible D gene is TRBD1 (6 bases). CDR1 ENHRY and CDR2 SYGVKD come from the germline V gene. The CDR3 covers 13 residues. V was clipped by 11 bases and J by 5 bases, with 18 bases between them. CDR3 in DNA: TGTGCCGTCGGGGGCAGTTATGAATATGGCTACACCTTC. Amino acids: CAVGGSYEYGYTF.

This clonotype occurred a few times. This chain links TRBV5-4 with TRBJ1-2; no reliable D call. The CDR3 runs 14 residues. CDR1 SGHNT and CDR2 YYREEE come from the germline V gene (reference sequence). With 5 bases removed from V and 7 bases from J, the gap between germline ends came to 18 bases. CDR3 residues: CASRFEGIRAGYTF. CDR3 in DNA: TGTGCCAGCAGATTCGAAGGTATCCGGGCTGGCTACACCTTC.

The rearrangement links TRBV7-9 to TRBJ2-5, with a weak D call TRBD2 (5 bases). The CDR3 has 13 amino acids. Trimming cost V 5 bases and J 9 bases, with 16 bases left between them. The germline CDR1 and CDR2 sequences are SEHNR and FQNEAQ (reference sequence). The CDR3 sequence: CASSRREEEAQYF. Written as DNA, the CDR3 is TGTGCCAGCAGCCGCAGAGAAGAGGAGGCCCAGTACTTC.

This rearrangement joins TRBV7-9 to TRBJ2-5; D possibly corresponds to TRBD2 (5 bases). V lost 4 bases and J 5 bases, leaving 11 bases between the germline ends. The CDR3 has 13 amino acids. Per the germline V gene, CDR1 is SEHNR and CDR2 is FQNEAQ (reference sequence). CDR3 sequence reads: CASSSGGRETQYF. The DNA for the CDR3 is TGTGCCAGCAGCTCTGGAGGCCGGGAGACCCAGTACTTC.